This is a list of T cell receptor beta chains from one sample in a study of OX40 agonist ivuxolimab in advanced cancers. Profiled with immunoSEQ multiplex PCR; TCRdb holds only in-frame clones, not every one. Here the sample spans about 58,000 clones, over 80% being singletons. The source material was CD4+ or CD8+ T cells sorted from blood, sampled in a trial of the OX40 agonist ivuxolimab. These receptors all stem from an adult with an advanced solid tumor such as melanoma, head and neck, liver or kidney cancer. CDR3s include the opening cysteine and the closing phenylalanine or tryptophan. A D gene is named only where the DNA matches it firmly. The size entry is marked missing in some rows and otherwise reads once, few, many or a size class.

v_call	j_call	d_call	clone_size	cdr3_aa	cdr3_nt
TRBV30	TRBJ2-3	-	once	CAWSRTDTQYF	TGTGCCTGGAGCCGCACAGATACGCAGTATTTT
TRBV6-6	TRBJ2-7	-	-	CASSYSDKYEQYF	TGTGCCAGCAGTTACTCGGACAAATACGAGCAGTACTTC
TRBV20-1	TRBJ1-1	-	few	CRGTENTEAFF	TGCAGGGGGACGGAGAACACTGAAGCTTTCTTT
TRBV6-5	TRBJ2-4	-	-	CAGSYSGPSPKNIQYF	TGTGCCGGCAGTTACTCGGGTCCTAGCCCCAAAAACATTCAGTACTTC
TRBV18	TRBJ2-2	TRBD2	few	CASSQTSGNTGELFF	TGTGCCAGCTCACAAACTAGCGGGAACACCGGGGAGCTGTTTTTT
TRBV5-1	TRBJ2-5	TRBD1	-	CASNRGQGAEETQYF	TGCGCCAGCAACCGAGGTCAGGGGGCAGAGGAGACCCAGTACTTC
TRBV18	TRBJ2-2	-	-	CASSPLSGVTGELFF	TGTGCCAGCTCACCTCTCTCAGGGGTCACCGGGGAGCTGTTTTTT
TRBV5-6	TRBJ1-2	TRBD1	-	CASSPTGGAGGYTF	TGTGCCAGCAGCCCTACAGGGGGCGCGGGGGGCTACACCTTC
TRBV19	TRBJ1-2	TRBD1	-	CASKARDRYYGYTF	TGTGCCAGTAAAGCCAGGGACAGATACTATGGCTACACCTTC
TRBV6-1	TRBJ1-5	-	once	CASSPHSNQPQHF	TGTGCCAGCAGTCCACATAGCAATCAGCCCCAGCATTTT
TRBV28	TRBJ2-1	-	-	CASDPDSSSYNEQFF	TGTGCCAGCGATCCCGACAGCAGCTCCTACAATGAGCAGTTCTTC
TRBV5-1	TRBJ1-4	TRBD1	once	CASSLGTGVEKLFF	TGCGCCAGCAGCCTAGGGACAGGGGTCGAAAAACTGTTTTTT
TRBV29-1	TRBJ1-1	-	few	CSGTFFSEAFF	TGCAGCGGGACATTCTTTTCTGAAGCTTTCTTT
TRBV15	TRBJ2-1	TRBD1	-	CATSRDLGQGNEQFF	TGTGCCACCAGCAGAGATTTGGGACAGGGCAATGAGCAGTTCTTC
TRBV7-2	TRBJ2-5	-	-	CASSQGVGTQYF	TGTGCCAGCAGCCAAGGAGTTGGGACCCAGTACTTC
TRBV30	TRBJ2-7	-	-	CAWCAGQFYEQYF	TGTGCCTGGTGCGCAGGGCAGTTCTACGAGCAGTACTTC
TRBV5-5	TRBJ1-2	-	few	CASSLGHSNYGYTF	TGTGCCAGCAGCTTGGGACATTCTAACTATGGCTACACCTTC
TRBV6-1	TRBJ2-1	-	-	CASSAPLSYFNEQFF	TGTGCCAGCAGTGCCCCGTTGAGCTACTTCAATGAGCAGTTCTTC
TRBV6-6	TRBJ2-1	-	-	CASRQSSYNEQFF	TGTGCCAGTAGACAAAGCTCCTACAATGAGCAGTTCTTC
TRBV6-5	TRBJ2-7	-	-	CASTPRGATTLEQYF	TGTGCCAGCACTCCCAGAGGGGCGACTACACTCGAGCAGTACTTC
TRBV19	TRBJ2-3	-	-	CASSSMGSPTTHTQYF	TGTGCCAGTAGTTCGATGGGGAGTCCGACCACGCATACGCAGTATTTT
TRBV7-9	TRBJ1-2	-	-	CASSLGETNYGYTF	TGTGCCAGCAGCTTAGGGGAAACTAACTATGGCTACACCTTC
TRBV27	TRBJ1-2	TRBD1	-	CASSRGGERVYGYTF	TGTGCCAGCAGCAGGGGGGGGGAAAGGGTCTATGGCTACACCTTC
TRBV19	TRBJ2-2	TRBD1	-	CASSRQGIGELFF	TGTGCCAGTAGTAGACAGGGGATCGGGGAGCTGTTTTTT
TRBV10-3	TRBJ2-7	TRBD1	-	CAIKDRVGQYF	TGTGCCATCAAGGACAGGGTGGGGCAGTACTTC
TRBV9	TRBJ1-1	-	-	CASSVVTGITEAFF	TGTGCCAGCAGCGTAGTAACAGGGATCACTGAAGCTTTCTTT